The entry below describes one TCR beta chain. The sample originates from a study of blood T cells in healthy people across ages. Next came a second PCR, run for about 7 to 12 cycles, which used a sample-barcoded 5' primer along with a J-beta primer mix. TCRdb re-derived calls from the 5' RACE reads in MiXCR, one entry per CDR3 protein. Among about 970,000 distinct CDR3 sequences listed, just over 50% were seen once. The CDR3 has 15 residues. The germline CDR1 and CDR2 sequences are MGHDK and SYGVNS. Trimming took 1 base from V and 0 from J, leaving 7 bases between them. The V gene is TRBV25-1, the J gene TRBJ1-5; D gene ambiguous. The receptor's source is a woman between 55 and 75 years old in good health. The sequencing sample was made of blood. The CDR3 region is CASSESLDSNQPQHF. CDR3 in DNA: TGTGCCAGCAGTGAATCCCTAGATAGCAATCAGCCCCAGCATTTT.